Reported below is one T cell receptor beta chain. 60 Vbeta and 13 Jbeta primers were used in PCR. Profiling relied on immunoSEQ multiplex PCR, and the TCRdb table lists in-frame clones only, not all of them. The repertoire holds 250,000 to 300,000 clones, about four fifths seen once, with 2% to 2.5% in the top ten. The V end lost 4 bases, the J end lost 0 bases, and 10 bases lay between the germline ends. CDR1 and CDR2 (germline): MNHEY, SVGAGI. This CDR3 has 15 residues. This entry is derived from a study of cytomegalovirus exposure and HLA in healthy donors. The TCR originated in a woman in her thirties or forties in good health and CMV-seropositive. The rearrangement joins TRBV6-5 to TRBJ1-5; D call uncertain. The sample consisted of PBMCs. CDR3 residues: CASSLTAYSNQPQHF. In DNA form, the CDR3 reads TGTGCCAGCAGTTTAACCGCGTATAGCAATCAGCCCCAGCATTTT.